Listed below are T cell receptor beta chains from one sample, sequenced in a study of PD-1 blockade in classical Hodgkin lymphoma. TCRdb's copy holds only in-frame clones and misses some; the assay was immunoSEQ multiplex PCR. The sample consists of tens of thousands of clones, 70% of them appearing once. The sequencing here drew on peripheral blood mononuclear cells (PBMCs), taken before the second cycle of nivolumab. These receptors were taken from a human donor with classical Hodgkin lymphoma. CDR3s include the opening cysteine and the closing phenylalanine or tryptophan. A D gene is named only where the DNA matches it firmly. The size field is filled for only some rows; it gives once, few, many or a size class.

j_gene: TRBJ1-1
v_gene: TRBV7-8
abundance: -
d_gene: TRBD1
CDR3aa: CASSHRDSSNTEAFF
CDR3nt: TGTGCCAGCAGCCACCGGGACAGCTCCAACACTGAAGCTTTCTTT

j_gene: TRBJ2-7
v_gene: TRBV9
abundance: -
d_gene: TRBD2
CDR3aa: CASSPVASGISSSEQYF
CDR3nt: TGTGCCAGCAGCCCAGTGGCTAGCGGGATTTCTTCGAGCGAGCAGTACTTC

j_gene: TRBJ1-5
v_gene: TRBV6-1
abundance: -
d_gene: TRBD1
CDR3aa: CASSEGQGGNQPQHF
CDR3nt: TGTGCCAGCAGTGAGGGACAGGGAGGCAATCAGCCCCAGCATTTT

j_gene: TRBJ2-2
v_gene: TRBV6-4
abundance: -
d_gene: -
CDR3aa: CASSFRPGQLKELFF
CDR3nt: TGTGCCAGCAGTTTCAGACCTGGACAGCTCAAGGAGCTGTTTTTT

j_gene: TRBJ1-2
v_gene: TRBV30
abundance: -
d_gene: -
CDR3aa: CAWSVRGAEYGYTF
CDR3nt: TGTGCCTGGAGTGTACGGGGGGCCGAGTATGGCTACACCTTC

j_gene: TRBJ2-2
v_gene: TRBV2
abundance: -
d_gene: -
CDR3aa: CASLAGAGELFF
CDR3nt: TGTGCCAGTCTGGCTGGGGCCGGGGAGCTGTTTTTT

j_gene: TRBJ2-3
v_gene: TRBV9
abundance: -
d_gene: -
CDR3aa: CASSVGGTDTQYF
CDR3nt: TGTGCCAGCAGCGTAGGGGGTACAGATACGCAGTATTTT

j_gene: TRBJ1-2
v_gene: TRBV25-1
abundance: -
d_gene: -
CDR3aa: CASSEFGDDGYTF
CDR3nt: TGTGCCAGCAGTGAATTTGGCGACGATGGCTACACCTTC

j_gene: TRBJ1-1
v_gene: TRBV29-1
abundance: -
d_gene: -
CDR3aa: CSVAPTGLNTEAFF
CDR3nt: TGCAGCGTGGCCCCAACAGGGTTGAACACTGAAGCTTTCTTT

j_gene: TRBJ2-2
v_gene: TRBV9
abundance: -
d_gene: -
CDR3aa: CASSVNTGELFF
CDR3nt: TGTGCCAGCAGCGTAAACACCGGGGAGCTGTTTTTT

j_gene: TRBJ1-2
v_gene: TRBV6-5
abundance: -
d_gene: -
CDR3aa: CASSYSRDGYTF
CDR3nt: TGTGCCAGCAGTTACTCGAGGGATGGCTACACCTTC

j_gene: TRBJ2-1
v_gene: TRBV13
abundance: -
d_gene: TRBD1
CDR3aa: CASSYTGGSYNEQFF
CDR3nt: TGTGCCAGCAGTTATACAGGGGGCTCCTACAATGAGCAGTTCTTC

j_gene: TRBJ1-2
v_gene: TRBV7-9
abundance: once
d_gene: TRBD1
CDR3aa: CASSLGTGKLINYGYTF
CDR3nt: TGTGCCAGCAGCTTAGGGACAGGCAAATTAATAAACTATGGCTACACCTTC

j_gene: TRBJ2-1
v_gene: TRBV4-3
abundance: few
d_gene: -
CDR3aa: CASSQERGPNGEQFF
CDR3nt: TGCGCCAGCAGCCAAGAGCGGGGCCCTAATGGTGAGCAGTTCTTC

j_gene: TRBJ2-5
v_gene: TRBV5-1
abundance: -
d_gene: -
CDR3aa: CASSLGQFQETQYF
CDR3nt: TGCGCCAGCAGCTTGGGACAGTTCCAAGAGACCCAGTACTTC

j_gene: TRBJ1-1
v_gene: TRBV29-1
abundance: few
d_gene: TRBD1
CDR3aa: CSVAGTGGPEAFF
CDR3nt: TGCAGCGTCGCCGGGACAGGGGGTCCTGAAGCTTTCTTT

j_gene: TRBJ1-2
v_gene: TRBV6-5
abundance: -
d_gene: -
CDR3aa: CASRDGGGYTF
CDR3nt: TGTGCCAGCAGGGACGGGGGGGGCTACACCTTC

j_gene: TRBJ2-1
v_gene: TRBV6-5
abundance: -
d_gene: TRBD1
CDR3aa: CASTLFDRGNNEQFF
CDR3nt: TGTGCCAGCACCCTCTTCGACAGGGGGAATAATGAGCAGTTCTTC

j_gene: TRBJ2-7
v_gene: TRBV19
abundance: -
d_gene: -
CDR3aa: CASSLLDSLMYF
CDR3nt: TGTGCCAGTAGTCTCCTCGACTCTCTCATGTACTTC

j_gene: TRBJ1-4
v_gene: TRBV19
abundance: -
d_gene: -
CDR3aa: CASSILSNEKLFF
CDR3nt: TGTGCCAGTAGTATCTTGAGCAATGAAAAACTGTTTTTT

j_gene: TRBJ2-3
v_gene: TRBV6-4
abundance: -
d_gene: -
CDR3aa: CASSDNRATDTQYF
CDR3nt: TGTGCCAGCAGTGACAACAGAGCTACAGATACGCAGTATTTT

j_gene: TRBJ1-5
v_gene: TRBV18
abundance: -
d_gene: TRBD1
CDR3aa: CASSDTGGPQHF
CDR3nt: TGTGCCAGCTCAGATACAGGGGGACCCCAGCATTTT

j_gene: TRBJ2-1
v_gene: TRBV5-1
abundance: -
d_gene: TRBD2
CDR3aa: CASSLGTSGSPGKFF
CDR3nt: TGCGCCAGCAGCTTGGGAACTAGCGGGAGTCCGGGTAAATTCTTC

j_gene: TRBJ1-2
v_gene: TRBV7-9
abundance: -
d_gene: TRBD1
CDR3aa: CASSLGSGTGVAGYTF
CDR3nt: TGTGCCAGCAGCTTAGGGTCGGGGACAGGGGTGGCTGGCTACACCTTC

j_gene: TRBJ1-2
v_gene: TRBV30
abundance: -
d_gene: -
CDR3aa: CAWKDGQRDGYTF
CDR3nt: TGTGCCTGGAAGGATGGACAGAGGGATGGCTACACCTTC

j_gene: TRBJ2-2
v_gene: TRBV9
abundance: few
d_gene: -
CDR3aa: CASSVGLANTGELFF
CDR3nt: TGTGCCAGCAGCGTAGGACTAGCGAACACCGGGGAGCTGTTTTTT

j_gene: TRBJ1-1
v_gene: TRBV5-4
abundance: medium-sized
d_gene: -
CDR3aa: CASSLGEGSGYGGGTEAFF
CDR3nt: TGTGCCAGCAGCTTGGGGGAGGGGTCAGGGTATGGTGGTGGGACTGAAGCTTTCTTT

j_gene: TRBJ2-2
v_gene: TRBV30
abundance: -
d_gene: -
CDR3aa: CAWKGYPNTGELFF
CDR3nt: TGTGCCTGGAAGGGCTATCCGAACACCGGGGAGCTGTTTTTT

j_gene: TRBJ1-5
v_gene: TRBV19
abundance: -
d_gene: -
CDR3aa: CASSIAGSNQPQHF
CDR3nt: TGTGCCAGTAGTATCGCGGGCAGCAATCAGCCCCAGCATTTT

j_gene: TRBJ1-1
v_gene: TRBV6-5
abundance: -
d_gene: -
CDR3aa: CASSYSTGNEAFF
CDR3nt: TGTGCCAGCAGTTACTCGACTGGGAATGAAGCTTTCTTT

j_gene: TRBJ2-5
v_gene: TRBV28
abundance: once
d_gene: TRBD1
CDR3aa: CASSLATGSLKLQETQYF
CDR3nt: TGTGCCAGCAGTTTAGCGACAGGGTCTCTGAAACTCCAAGAGACCCAGTACTTC

j_gene: TRBJ1-6
v_gene: TRBV6-6
abundance: -
d_gene: -
CDR3aa: CASSGLNSPLHF
CDR3nt: TGTGCCAGCAGTGGCCTTAATTCACCCCTCCACTTT

j_gene: TRBJ1-2
v_gene: TRBV15
abundance: -
d_gene: -
CDR3aa: CATSVGGGGNYGYTF
CDR3nt: TGTGCCACCAGCGTTGGCGGCGGGGGAAACTATGGCTACACCTTC

j_gene: TRBJ2-5
v_gene: TRBV19
abundance: -
d_gene: TRBD2
CDR3aa: CASSIRGLAGEETQYF
CDR3nt: TGTGCCAGTAGTATTCGAGGGCTAGCGGGAGAAGAGACCCAGTACTTC

j_gene: TRBJ1-1
v_gene: TRBV6-5
abundance: -
d_gene: -
CDR3aa: CASSYSETNTEAFF
CDR3nt: TGTGCCAGCAGTTACTCGGAGACGAACACTGAAGCTTTCTTT

j_gene: TRBJ2-3
v_gene: TRBV30
abundance: -
d_gene: -
CDR3aa: CAWTLTDTQYF
CDR3nt: TGTGCCTGGACCCTCACAGATACGCAGTATTTT

j_gene: TRBJ2-7
v_gene: TRBV29-1
abundance: -
d_gene: TRBD2
CDR3aa: CSVLRTLAGGSYEQYF
CDR3nt: TGCAGCGTCTTAAGAACCCTAGCGGGGGGCTCCTACGAGCAGTACTTC

j_gene: TRBJ2-7
v_gene: TRBV6-1
abundance: -
d_gene: -
CDR3aa: CASSEAVRMYEQYF
CDR3nt: TGTGCCAGCAGTGAAGCGGTGCGGATGTACGAGCAGTACTTC

j_gene: TRBJ1-2
v_gene: TRBV6-5
abundance: -
d_gene: -
CDR3aa: CASSYATPNYGYTF
CDR3nt: TGTGCCAGCAGTTACGCCACACCAAACTATGGCTACACCTTC

j_gene: TRBJ1-1
v_gene: TRBV19
abundance: -
d_gene: TRBD1
CDR3aa: CASSIAHRGLWTEAFF
CDR3nt: TGTGCCAGTAGTATAGCCCACAGGGGGCTCTGGACTGAAGCTTTCTTT

j_gene: TRBJ1-5
v_gene: TRBV28
abundance: -
d_gene: -
CDR3aa: CASSGADNQPQHF
CDR3nt: TGTGCCAGCAGTGGAGCTGACAATCAGCCCCAGCATTTT

j_gene: TRBJ1-5
v_gene: TRBV10-3
abundance: few
d_gene: -
CDR3aa: CAISGRETQPQHF
CDR3nt: TGTGCCATCAGTGGCAGGGAGACTCAGCCCCAGCATTTT

j_gene: TRBJ1-4
v_gene: TRBV15
abundance: -
d_gene: -
CDR3aa: CATSRERGGSNEKLFF
CDR3nt: TGTGCCACCAGCAGAGAAAGGGGAGGGTCTAATGAAAAACTGTTTTTT

j_gene: TRBJ1-4
v_gene: TRBV19
abundance: few
d_gene: -
CDR3aa: CASSIGSREKLFF
CDR3nt: TGTGCCAGTAGTATCGGTAGCCGGGAAAAACTGTTTTTT

j_gene: TRBJ2-7
v_gene: TRBV7-9
abundance: few
d_gene: TRBD1
CDR3aa: CASSSVGTGRYEQYF
CDR3nt: TGTGCCAGCAGTTCCGTAGGGACAGGACGTTACGAGCAGTACTTC

j_gene: TRBJ2-5
v_gene: TRBV7-2
abundance: -
d_gene: -
CDR3aa: CASSWVAGKETQYF
CDR3nt: TGTGCCAGCAGCTGGGTGGCAGGGAAGGAGACCCAGTACTTC

j_gene: TRBJ1-1
v_gene: TRBV30
abundance: -
d_gene: -
CDR3aa: CAWRIGLLGAANTEAFF
CDR3nt: TGTGCCTGGAGGATCGGCCTTTTGGGCGCCGCGAACACTGAAGCTTTCTTT

j_gene: TRBJ1-3
v_gene: TRBV19
abundance: -
d_gene: -
CDR3aa: CASSLGTLGNTIYF
CDR3nt: TGTGCCAGCTCCCTTGGGACTCTTGGAAACACCATATATTTT

j_gene: TRBJ2-7
v_gene: TRBV6-5
abundance: -
d_gene: TRBD1
CDR3aa: CASRTPGQGYEQYF
CDR3nt: TGTGCCAGCAGAACCCCGGGACAGGGCTACGAGCAGTACTTC